This T cell receptor (beta chain) was sequenced in a study of T cell responses to AZD1222 COVID-19 vaccine (dated by TCRdb to 2020 to 2022). In terms of the full investigation: Because spike-specific TCR depth and breadth did not differ between the two schedules, AZD1222 recipients who got a second dose at roughly 4 weeks were pooled with those who got a second dose at roughly 12 weeks. A total of 230 to 250 trial participants underwent TCR sequencing, of whom more than 200 had received two doses of AZD1222 and roughly 26 had received two doses of the MenACWY control vaccine. Trial participants were enrolled into age subgroups of 18-55, 56-69 and 70-plus years, which contained 148, 28 and 57 TCR-sequenced participants, respectively.

Sample time point, as interpreted from the label and publication: baseline before first vaccination. Samples from vaccinated people were obtained from the UK trials COV001 and COV002, which included a single-blind randomized controlled phase 2/3 trial of AZD1222 (ChAdOx1 nCoV-19) in healthy adults. For TCRbeta chain sequencing, PBMC samples were collected from trial participants at day 0 and at day 28 after the second dose. Summary of the overall study and its limitations: Because no samples from the day 14 peak response were available, repertoires could be characterized only after the peak T cell response. Epitopes outside the regions mutated in the B.1.351 and B.1.1.7 variants were reportedly recognized by nearly half of the unique spike-specific TCRs. Spike-specific TCR breadth and depth rose significantly after two AZD1222 doses compared with day 0 and with MenACWY recipients. The vaccine-associated CD4 TCRs covered the entire spike protein, and the dominant responses fell in regions 160-218 and 743-854. In the small 56-69-year group, the increase in depth fell short of significance, most likely because of low power. Conclusions about previously exposed vaccinees are limited because only a handful of AZD1222 recipients were SARS-CoV-2 seropositive at baseline. Participants were mostly white British and included more females than males, and it was suggested by the authors that clonal diversity may have been underestimated.

The CDR3 regions of human TCRbeta chains were analyzed by immunosequencing. The paper's processing steps were these. Repertoire TCRs were checked for matches against a reference library of SARS-CoV-2-specific TCRs that had been generated using the MIRA antigen-specificity platform. Breadth was defined as the fraction of unique TCRs that were SARS-CoV-2-associated. Depth was defined as the fraction of total T cells that were SARS-CoV-2-associated. Using the MIRA data, each spike-specific TCR was mapped to the spike region that the TCR reacts to and placed in a CD4 or CD8 class. Log10-transformed breadth and depth values were compared by one-way ANOVA with Sidak's multiple comparisons tests. TCRdb stores this immuneACCESS table with in-frame sequences only. Part of the clones is absent; in the studies checked, under half of the shortfall reflects unresolved V genes, and no reason is known for the rest. That table furnishes V, J and clone size, whereas the DNA furnished D and trimming. The table for this sample lists 120,000 or so clones; approximately 85% of them were counted only once. Approximately 8.8% of the sample lies in the top ten.

This clone was seen only a few times. Its target antigen remains unknown. Within one base of it there is no much larger clone, and no base qualities were kept. Trimming costs V 1 base and J 5 bases, and their ends lie 8 bases apart. The germline V gene supplies CDR1 SGHTA and CDR2 FQGNSA. The CDR3 runs 13 amino acids, cysteine and phenylalanine included. The read is trimmed to its CDR3 DNA, 39 bases read in frame from base 1. Material: peripheral blood, obtained on day 0 of AZD1222 vaccination. In this chain, TRBV7-2 is recombined with TRBJ1-2; TRBD1 might be the D gene, on 6 matching bases. The clonotype was recovered from an adult in good health. The base sequence is TGTGCCAGCAGCTTAGACAGGGATTATGGCTACACCTTC. This gives the protein CASSLDRDYGYTF.